Listed below are T cell receptor beta chains from one sample, sequenced in a study of glioma-infiltrating T cells after dendritic cell vaccination. TCRdb's copy holds only in-frame clones and misses some; the assay was immunoSEQ multiplex PCR. The sample has tens of thousands of clones, roughly four fifths seen once; the top ten hold under 8%. The sequenced sample was blood, obtained after dendritic cell vaccination. The receptor source for this set is a human donor with glioblastoma. The CDR3 runs from the conserved cysteine through the conserved F or W. Fields, in order: V gene, J gene, CDR3 protein.

v_call: TRBV5-1; j_call: TRBJ2-7; cdr3_aa: CASSMDLAGGAYEQYF
v_call: TRBV18; j_call: TRBJ1-2; cdr3_aa: CASSPSGQGAYGYTF
v_call: TRBV7-2; j_call: TRBJ2-7; cdr3_aa: CASSGGLAGDTYEQYF
v_call: TRBV2; j_call: TRBJ2-7; cdr3_aa: CASKERTEYSYEQYF
v_call: TRBV4-2; j_call: TRBJ1-3; cdr3_aa: CASSQDLRTDSGNTIYF
v_call: TRBV6-6; j_call: TRBJ1-1; cdr3_aa: CASSPQGRRTEAFF
v_call: TRBV21-1; j_call: TRBJ1-2; cdr3_aa: CASSKTRSQEYTYGYTF
v_call: TRBV5-1; j_call: TRBJ1-1; cdr3_aa: CASSGAGLNTEAFF
v_call: TRBV6-5; j_call: TRBJ1-2; cdr3_aa: CASSYGQGNYGYTF
v_call: TRBV4-2; j_call: TRBJ2-3; cdr3_aa: CASSQDGEVRGLTDTQYF
v_call: TRBV27; j_call: TRBJ2-5; cdr3_aa: CASRYQGAIQETQYF
v_call: TRBV13; j_call: TRBJ2-2; cdr3_aa: CASSPPGTSGLGTGELFF
v_call: TRBV7-2; j_call: TRBJ2-1; cdr3_aa: CASSLGTGKNEQFF
v_call: TRBV2; j_call: TRBJ1-2; cdr3_aa: CASNRGGNYGYTF
v_call: TRBV4-2; j_call: TRBJ1-4; cdr3_aa: CASSQDTTGLRSKLFF
v_call: TRBV6-6; j_call: TRBJ1-2; cdr3_aa: CASSYVGGAGGYTF
v_call: TRBV5-6; j_call: TRBJ1-6; cdr3_aa: CASSSIRGPTSPLHF
v_call: TRBV2; j_call: TRBJ2-5; cdr3_aa: CASKRDQETQYF
v_call: TRBV29-1; j_call: TRBJ2-7; cdr3_aa: CSVGGGYEQYF
v_call: TRBV4-2; j_call: TRBJ1-4; cdr3_aa: CASSQGQGEGEKLFF
v_call: TRBV7-2; j_call: TRBJ1-6; cdr3_aa: CASSPRTVDNSPLHF
v_call: TRBV7-9; j_call: TRBJ2-1; cdr3_aa: CATRPREGAGGHSYNEQFF
v_call: TRBV5-4; j_call: TRBJ1-1; cdr3_aa: CASSPKPKDRGNPVTEAFF
v_call: TRBV5-8; j_call: TRBJ2-7; cdr3_aa: CASSLTGQIYEQYF
v_call: TRBV13; j_call: TRBJ1-1; cdr3_aa: CASSKTRDRQNTEAFF
v_call: TRBV29-1; j_call: TRBJ1-1; cdr3_aa: CSGCSGLTEAFF
v_call: TRBV4-3; j_call: TRBJ2-2; cdr3_aa: CASSQDPGSNTGELFF
v_call: TRBV5-5; j_call: TRBJ1-1; cdr3_aa: CASSLWLGGDTEAFF
v_call: TRBV5-1; j_call: TRBJ1-5; cdr3_aa: CASSPTGGQPQHF